The TCR beta chain under discussion was sequenced for a study of shared clonotypes between healthy human individuals. As for the study in general: Each donor's CD4 naive and CD4 memory cells filled three plates apiece, CD8 naive two, and CD8 memory one.

This clone came up once. Naive CD8 cells, CD45RO-negative and positively selected for CCR7, excluded terminally differentiated effector memory CD45RA+ cells. Sequenced by immunoSEQ multiplex PCR; TCRdb stores in-frame clones only, minus some. The sample consists of around 2.1 million clones, around 93% of them appearing once. This receptor was taken from a young man in good health. Some clones in this sample may be carry-over from other donors' samples. Sequenced sample: naive CD8+ T cells from PBMCs.

This CDR3 is CASSQDRGYEAFF. The CDR3 DNA sequence: TGCGCCAGCAGCCAAGACAGGGGGTACGAAGCTTTCTTT. The V and J genes are TRBV4-1 and TRBJ1-1, with 7 bases that match TRBD1. The CDR3 length is 13 residues. Germline values: CDR1 MGHRA, CDR2 YSYEKL. J gave up 8 bases and V 0 bases, and 3 bases lay outside the gene matches.